This T cell receptor beta chain emerged from a study of monozygotic twins with inflammatory bowel disease. General study points: IBD patients shared fewer clonotypes with others than healthy twins, especially with disease activity. Inverse Simpson values showed less TCRbeta diversity in IBD patients than in their healthy co-twins.

Germline-derived CDR1 and CDR2 are MGHRA and YSYEKL. The CDR3 contains 18 residues. Each TCR library used 3500 ng of total RNA. TCRdb re-analyzed the 5' RACE reads; it lists each CDR3 protein once, without DNA. The sample data list 210,000 or so distinct CDR3 sequences. Of note for this clonotype: What it recognizes is unknown.

The chain links TRBV4-1 to TRBJ1-1; the D call of TRBD1 rests on TCRdb alone, since no DNA is present to check it. Sequenced input: blood. This TCR was sampled from a human donor with ulcerative colitis or Crohn's disease, or a healthy co-twin of an affected twin (not recorded which). This CDR3 reads CASSQDYRDRTRSTEAFF.